A single sample is the source of the 11 T cell receptor beta chains below, sequenced in a study of cytomegalovirus exposure and HLA in healthy donors. Generated by immunoSEQ multiplex PCR, the TCRdb table keeps only in-frame clones and is missing some. The sample includes more than 140,000 clones, roughly nine tenths seen only once; the top ten take about 3.5%. The sample comprised PBMCs. The origin of the receptors is a woman younger than 30 in good health and CMV-seropositive.

The chain employs TRBV5-1 and TRBJ2-7; 7 bases fit TRBD2. This CDR3 spans 15 amino acids. The V segment lost 3 bases and the J segment 2 bases; nucleotides outside the gene matches: 8. Germline lookup yields CDR1 SGHRS and CDR2 YFSETQ. Here the CDR3 DNA reads TGCGCCAGCAGCTCAGGGAGGGTAATCCCCTACGAGCAGTACTTC. Its protein product is CASSSGRVIPYEQYF.

V is TRBV4-3 and J is TRBJ1-4; TRBD1 matches 7 bases. V shed 3 bases and J 8 bases; nucleotides not matched to a gene: 12. This CDR3 region has 16 residues. The germline V gene has CDR1 LGHNA and CDR2 YSLEER. This CDR3 reads CASSQGLTGRGEKLFF. The CDR3 nucleotides read TGCGCCAGCAGCCAGGGACTGACAGGGCGAGGGGAAAAACTGTTTTTT.

The CDR3 bases are TGTGCCAGCAGGCAAACAGGGGGACGTGAAAAACTGTTTTTT. Protein sequence: CASRQTGGREKLFF. The V call is TRBV25-1, the J call TRBJ1-4; 8 nucleotides align to TRBD1. The V gene end was trimmed by 6 bases and the J gene end by 7 bases; junction bases not matched to a gene: 7. The CDR3 spans 14 residues. In germline, CDR1 is MGHDK, CDR2 SYGVNS.

This chain joins TRBV21-1 and TRBJ2-7; the listed D gene, TRBD2, was not tested against the DNA. TRBV21-1 is a pseudogene locus. The CDR3 totals 18 residues. This CDR3 is CASSTRTSGPPGDYEQYF. The CDR3 nucleotides are TGTGCCAGCAGCACGCGGACTAGCGGGCCCCCCGGGGACTACGAGCAGTACTTC.

J is TRBJ2-5 and V is TRBV11-1, with D hard to call. Per the germline V gene, CDR1 is SGHAT and CDR2 is FQDESV (reference sequence). This CDR3 contains 14 residues. Trimming stripped 1 base from V and 0 bases from J, with 6 bases between. The CDR3 loop reads CASSLGPYQETQYF. CDR3 DNA sequence: TGTGCCAGCAGCTTAGGTCCTTACCAAGAGACCCAGTACTTC.

This clone was seen just once. The V and J genes are TRBV9 and TRBJ1-1; D is unresolved. The CDR3 length is 14 residues. The V gene's germline CDR1 is SGDLS and CDR2 YYNGEE. V was shortened by 0 bases and J by 5 bases, with 11 bases between the two germline ends. The CDR3 region is CASSVAPTETEAFF. As DNA, the CDR3 is TGTGCCAGCAGCGTAGCTCCTACGGAGACTGAAGCTTTCTTT.

The V call is TRBV2, the J call TRBJ2-7; no reliable D call. Trimming took off 10 bases at V and 0 bases at J, with 10 bases between the two ends. The CDR3 loop spans 12 amino acids. Germline loops: CDR1 SNHLY, CDR2 FYNNEI. The CDR3 bases are TGTGCCACCGCGGAAAGCTCCTACGAGCAGTACTTC. Translated: CATAESSYEQYF.

The gene calls are TRBV6-1 and TRBJ1-4, with TRBD1 matching 9 bases. This CDR3 has 15 residues. CDR1 and CDR2 (germline): MNHNS, SASEGT. The ends lost 6 bases at V and 3 bases at J; junction bases unmatched: 5. The CDR3, as DNA: TGTGCCAGCAGCCCAACAGGGGGCTCTAATGAAAAACTGTTTTTT. This encodes CASSPTGGSNEKLFF.

Of note for this clone: An end of the junction differs from the germline gene, which may be a read error. CDR3 region: CSVEGTSRQETQYF. The CDR3, as DNA: TGCAGCGTAGAAGGGACTAGCAGACAAGAGACCCAGTACTTC. The chain uses TRBV29-1 and TRBJ2-5; the match to TRBD2 covers 9 bases. Germline loops: CDR1 SQVTM, CDR2 ANQGSEA. There are 14 residues in the CDR3.

The chain carries TRBV19 and TRBJ1-4, with unresolved D. The CDR3 loop spans 13 amino acids. Germline lookup yields CDR1 LNHDA and CDR2 SQIVND (reference sequence). Trimming shortened V by 7 bases and J by 0 bases, and 6 bases separated the two germline ends. CDR3 in amino acids: CASTRATNEKLFF. The DNA of the CDR3 is TGTGCCAGTACTAGAGCAACTAATGAAAAACTGTTTTTT.

J is TRBJ1-2 and V is TRBV27, with D maybe TRBD1 (6 bases). V lost 0 bases, J lost 8 bases, and 13 bases lay in between. The CDR3 runs 14 residues. Germline CDR1 is MNHEY and CDR2 is SMNVEV (reference sequence). Written as DNA, the CDR3 is TGTGCCAGCAGTTTATCCGGGGGGGCCAGAGGCTACACCTTC. It specifies CASSLSGGARGYTF.